This passage covers 29 T cell receptor beta chains from one sample sequenced in a study of shared clonotypes between healthy human individuals. Sequenced by immunoSEQ multiplex PCR; TCRdb stores in-frame clones only, minus some. The sample consists of about 2.3 million clones, over 90% of them appearing once. Material: naive CD4+ T cells from PBMCs. Documented subset: CD45RA+ positively selected. These receptors all stem from a young man in good health. Some clones in this sample may be carry-over from other donors' samples.

The rearrangement links TRBV5-1 to TRBJ2-7; 7 bases are shared with TRBD1. With 5 bases clipped from V and 3 bases from J, the junction kept 5 bases outside the gene matches. The CDR3 contains 13 residues. Germline V gives CDR1 SGHRS, CDR2 YFSETQ. DNA for the CDR3: TGCGCCAGCAGGATCACAGGGGACTACGAGCAGTACTTC. Its protein is CASRITGDYEQYF.

This clone was observed once. The chain is built from TRBV11-2 and TRBJ2-2, with 7 bases aligning to TRBD2. The CDR3 is made up of 17 amino acids. The germline V gene has CDR1 SGHAT and CDR2 FQNNGV. After removal of 1 base from V and 5 bases from J, the junction contained 10 bases not matched to a gene. Here the CDR3 DNA reads TGTGCCAGCAGCTTAGTGGCGGGAGTAGGTTTTACCGGGGAGCTGTTTTTT. This gives the protein CASSLVAGVGFTGELFF.

The chain is built from TRBV18 and TRBJ2-7; D is uncertain. Germline CDR1 is KGHSH and CDR2 is LQKENI. V lost 1 base, J lost 3 bases, and 7 bases lay in between. The CDR3 has 13 amino acids. The CDR3 DNA reads as TGTGCCAGCTCACCACAAGACGGCTACGAGCAGTACTTC. It is translated as CASSPQDGYEQYF.

This chain joins TRBV5-1 and TRBJ2-2, with 12 bases matching TRBD2. Trimming cost V 3 bases and J 0 bases; bases outside gene matches: 6. CDR1 is SGHRS and CDR2 is YFSETQ in the germline V gene. This CDR3 spans 18 amino acids. The CDR3 coding sequence is TGCGCCAGCAGCTCCCAACTAGCGGGAGGAACGAACACCGGGGAGCTGTTTTTT. This sequence encodes CASSSQLAGGTNTGELFF.

The genes are TRBV9 and TRBJ2-5, with 12 bases that match TRBD2. Germline V gene data show CDR1 as SGDLS and CDR2 as YYNGEE. Unmatched junction bases numbered 5, after V lost 6 bases and J lost 5 bases. This CDR3 comprises 14 residues. As DNA, the CDR3 is TGTGCCAGCACCGCGACTAGCGGGAGTGAGACCCAGTACTTC. Its translation is CASTATSGSETQYF.

The genes are TRBV9 and TRBJ1-4; D gene ambiguous. V was clipped by 4 bases and J by 7 bases, with 11 bases between them. The V gene's germline CDR1 is SGDLS and CDR2 YYNGEE. The length of the CDR3 is 13 residues. The CDR3 DNA is TGTGCCAGCAGCTCGGGCGATGGTGAAAAACTGTTTTTT. It yields the protein CASSSGDGEKLFF.

This sequence joins TRBV2 and TRBJ1-1; 11 nucleotides agree with TRBD1. The germline V gene has CDR1 SNHLY and CDR2 FYNNEI. This CDR3 comprises 15 residues. Unmatched junction bases numbered 7, after V lost 6 bases and J lost 4 bases. The CDR3 is CASRPDRGRTTEAFF. CDR3 coding DNA: TGTGCCAGCAGGCCGGACAGGGGGCGGACCACTGAAGCTTTCTTT.

V and J are TRBV19 and TRBJ1-5; maybe TRBD1 (6 bases). Germline CDR1 and CDR2: LNHDA and SQIVND (reference sequence). CDR3 length: 16 residues. Trimming cost V 9 bases and J 6 bases, with 24 bases left between them. CDR3 in amino acids: CASTPPGTGIGQPQHF. CDR3 nucleotides: TGTGCCAGCACCCCCCCCGGAACAGGGATAGGTCAGCCCCAGCATTTT.

V and J are TRBV21-1 and TRBJ2-5; the table's D call, TRBD2, has no DNA check behind it. TRBV21-1 corresponds to a pseudogene. CDR3 size: 16 residues. The CDR3 sequence: CASSKAGASGKETQYF. The CDR3 nucleotides are TGTGCCAGCAGCAAAGCAGGGGCTAGCGGTAAAGAGACCCAGTACTTC.

V gene TRBV7-8 combines with J gene TRBJ2-5, with TRBD2 identical over 12 bases. In germline, CDR1 is SGHVS, CDR2 FQNEAQ. The CDR3 spans 16 residues. Trimming removed 5 bases from V and 4 bases from J; junction bases left unmatched: 8. The CDR3 DNA is TGTGCCAGCAGCCGGCGACTAGCGGGAGTCGCAGAGACCCAGTACTTC. Its translation is CASSRRLAGVAETQYF.

The chain uses TRBV7-8 and TRBJ2-2; no clear D gene. The CDR3 length is 13 residues. Germline V gene lookup returns CDR1 SGHVS and CDR2 FQNEAQ. Trimming took off 1 base at V and 13 bases at J, with 13 bases between the two ends. The CDR3 bases are TGTGCCAGCAGCTTAGATGAGTTCTCCCGGCTGTTTTTT. Translated, it gives CASSLDEFSRLFF.

The CDR3 loop is CASSIAGTTYEQYF. Written as DNA, the CDR3 is TGTGCCAGTAGTATAGCTGGGACAACCTACGAGCAGTACTTC. The V and J genes are TRBV19 and TRBJ2-7; the D gene is possibly TRBD1 (6 bases). This CDR3 is 14 amino acids long. Germline values: CDR1 LNHDA, CDR2 SQIVND (reference sequence). Trimming took 1 base from V and 2 from J, leaving 9 bases between them.

The CDR3 DNA sequence: TGTGCCAGCGGCCTTGGGGCGGGAGGTGAGACCCAGTACTTC. This codes for CASGLGAGGETQYF. The V gene is TRBV9, the J gene TRBJ2-5, with 8 bases that match TRBD2. This CDR3 has 14 residues. Germline assignment: CDR1 SGDLS and CDR2 YYNGEE. J gave up 5 bases and V 7 bases, and 10 bases lay outside the gene matches.

The CDR3 DNA reads as TGTGCCAGCAGCTTCACCGACGGGACCTATGGCTACACCTTC. Amino acid sequence: CASSFTDGTYGYTF. V and J are TRBV5-4 and TRBJ1-2, with D perhaps TRBD1 (5 bases). Trimming removed 2 bases at V and 4 bases at J, with 12 bases between. Germline V lookup: CDR1 SGHNT, CDR2 YYREEE (reference sequence). The CDR3 extends over 14 amino acids. Variable domain in full (rest from reference TRBV5-4 and TRBJ1-2): ETGVTQSPTHLIKTRGQQVTLRCSSQSGHNTVSWYQQALGQGPQFIFQYYREEENGRGNFPPRFSGLQFPNYSSELNVNALELDDSALYLCASSFTDGTYGYTFGSGTRLTVV.

The rearrangement joins TRBV28 to TRBJ1-2, with 9 bases that match TRBD1. V trimming: 5 bases; J trimming: 4 bases; junction bases outside the gene matches: 2. The CDR3 length is 13 residues. Germline CDR1 and CDR2: MDHEN and SYDVKM. CDR3: CASSQTGGYGYTF. The CDR3 DNA sequence: TGTGCCAGCAGTCAGACAGGGGGCTATGGCTACACCTTC.

V gene TRBV2 combines with J gene TRBJ1-3; possible D gene TRBD1, 5 bases. Per germline, CDR1 SNHLY and CDR2 FYNNEI. CDR3 length: 16 residues. The V and J ends lost 6 bases and 1 base respectively, with 16 bases between them. This CDR3 reads CASSDGGVRSGNTIYF. For the CDR3, the DNA is TGTGCCAGCAGCGATGGGGGAGTGAGGTCTGGAAACACCATATATTTT.

The chain combines TRBV11-1 with TRBJ1-2; 10 nucleotides agree with TRBD1. Germline CDR1 and CDR2: SGHAT and FQDESV (reference sequence). There are 15 residues in the CDR3. V was clipped by 5 bases and J by 3 bases; unmatched bases: 6. Written as DNA, the CDR3 is TGTGCCAGCAGCGCGGAGGACAGGGGGGACTATGGCTACACCTTC. Protein sequence: CASSAEDRGDYGYTF.

The V and J genes are TRBV28 and TRBJ1-5; 8 bases map to TRBD1. This CDR3 is built from 17 residues. With V trimmed by 6 bases and J by 1 base, 11 bases remained unmatched. Per germline, CDR1 MDHEN and CDR2 SYDVKM. The CDR3 loop is CASSQPPGTGSNQPQHF. The CDR3 DNA follows: TGTGCCAGCAGCCAACCACCCGGGACAGGCAGCAATCAGCCCCAGCATTTT. The full variable domain, its missing parts supplied by reference TRBV28 and TRBJ1-5, is DVKVTQSSRYLVKRTGEKVFLECVQDMDHENMFWYRQDPGLGLRLIYFSYDVKMKEKGDIPEGYSVSREKKERFSLILESASTNQTSMYLCASSQPPGTGSNQPQHFGDGTRLSIL.

This clone has just a few counts. The chain is built from TRBV7-2 and TRBJ1-1; D unclear. The CDR3 length is 14 residues. Germline-derived CDR1 and CDR2 are SGHTA and FQGNSA. V dropped 5 bases and J dropped 3 bases, with 13 bases sitting between them. Here the CDR3 reads CASSATPWDTEAFF. The CDR3 nucleotides read TGTGCCAGCAGCGCGACTCCCTGGGACACTGAAGCTTTCTTT.

The V and J genes are TRBV7-6 and TRBJ1-4; 7 bases agree with TRBD1. This CDR3 has 16 amino acids. V shed 6 bases, J shed 8 bases, and the junction held 15 bases outside the gene matches. Germline values: CDR1 SGHVS, CDR2 FNYEAQ. Here the CDR3 reads CASSQWTGSVREKLFF. CDR3 nucleotides: TGTGCCAGCAGTCAATGGACAGGTTCAGTCAGAGAAAAACTGTTTTTT. The variable domain in full, completed from reference TRBV7-6 and TRBJ1-4, reads GAGVSQSPRYKVTKRGQDVALRCDPISGHVSLYWYRQALGQGPEFLTYFNYEAQQDKSGLPNDRFSAERPEGSISTLTIQRTEQRDSAMYRCASSQWTGSVREKLFFGSGTQLSVL.

The rearrangement links TRBV6-1 to TRBJ2-2; 7 nucleotides align to TRBD1. Germline V gene sequence: CDR1 MNHNS, CDR2 SASEGT. The CDR3 covers 14 residues. J was trimmed by 4 bases and V by 6 bases; bases with no gene match: 5. CDR3 DNA: TGTGCCAGCAGAGAAAGACAGGGCACCGGGGAGCTGTTTTTT. It encodes CASRERQGTGELFF.

The chain is built from TRBV6-6 and TRBJ2-5; the match to TRBD2 covers 8 bases. The CDR3 runs to 15 residues. The V segment lost 0 bases and the J segment 5 bases; nucleotides outside the gene matches: 5. Germline CDR1 and CDR2: MNHNY and SVGAGI (reference sequence). The CDR3 reads CASSYSGLVGETQYF. The CDR3 DNA sequence: TGTGCCAGCAGTTACTCGGGACTAGTCGGGGAGACCCAGTACTTC.

The chain joins TRBV30 to TRBJ2-7, with TRBD2 identical over 7 bases. V was pared by 3 bases and J by 2 bases, with 10 bases of the junction left unmatched. Germline V gives CDR1 GTSNPN, CDR2 SVGIG (reference sequence). This CDR3 spans 15 amino acids. CDR3 in DNA: TGTGCCTGGAGGCGGCTTAGCGGGTGGACCTACGAGCAGTACTTC. Encoded protein: CAWRRLSGWTYEQYF.

The V and J genes are TRBV25-1 and TRBJ1-1, with 8 bases fitting TRBD1. The CDR3 totals 13 residues. Trimming took 8 bases from V and 6 from J; bases not matched to a gene: 8. Germline values: CDR1 MGHDK, CDR2 SYGVNS. The CDR3 protein is CASGTGLRAEAFF. CDR3 DNA: TGTGCCAGCGGGACAGGCCTTCGGGCTGAAGCTTTCTTT.

The J gene is TRBJ2-1, the V gene TRBV6-1; the match to TRBD2 covers 7 bases. The V gene end was trimmed by 10 bases and the J gene end by 7 bases; junction bases not matched to a gene: 10. The CDR3 is made up of 13 amino acids. Germline CDR1 MNHNS, CDR2 SASEGT. The CDR3 reads CATLRPAGNEQFF. Written as DNA, the CDR3 is TGTGCCACCCTTAGGCCAGCGGGAAATGAGCAGTTCTTC.

The CDR3 DNA reads TGTGCCAGCAGTTCATCTGCGGGGCCCACTTACGAGCAGTACTTC. It yields the protein CASSSSAGPTYEQYF. This chain joins TRBV27 and TRBJ2-7; possible D gene TRBD2, 6 bases. Trimming took 4 bases from V and 4 from J, leaving 17 bases between them. The CDR3 length is 15 residues. CDR1 is MNHEY, CDR2 SMNVEV, per germline (reference sequence).

The chain recombines TRBV7-6 with TRBJ2-1, with 8 positions matching TRBD2. V trimming: 1 base; J trimming: 1 base; junction bases outside the gene matches: 6. This CDR3 is built from 17 residues. Germline CDR1 and CDR2: SGHVS and FNYEAQ. CDR3 nucleotide sequence: TGTGCCAGCAGCTTAGATCCAGCGGGAGTTTCCTACAATGAGCAGTTCTTC. Translation: CASSLDPAGVSYNEQFF.

V and J are TRBV6-1 and TRBJ1-1, with D tentatively TRBD1 (5 bases). CDR3 length equals 14 residues. Trimming cost V 1 base and J 5 bases, with 11 bases left between them. The germline CDR1 and CDR2 sequences are MNHNS and SASEGT. The CDR3 here is CASSEVGGNTEAFF. CDR3 nucleotides: TGTGCCAGCAGTGAAGTCGGGGGTAATACTGAAGCTTTCTTT.

V gene TRBV6-1 combines with J gene TRBJ2-5; maybe TRBD1 (6 bases). Trimming stripped 2 bases from V and 1 base from J, with 11 bases between. CDR1 is MNHNS and CDR2 is SASEGT in the germline V gene. This CDR3 has 15 amino acids. CDR3 coding DNA: TGTGCCAGCAGTGAAACGGGACACCTCCAAGAGACCCAGTACTTC. This translates into CASSETGHLQETQYF.